This T cell receptor (beta chain) was identified in a study of blood T cell repertoires in COVID-19. On the study more broadly: Whether acute or convalescent, the COVID-19 samples came from the United States, Italy and Spain. T cells, B-cell-depleted T cells, or PBMCs supplied cDNA or gDNA.

V lost 3 bases and J 1 base, leaving 14 bases between the germline ends. This CDR3 spans 16 amino acids. The germline V gene has CDR1 LNHDA and CDR2 SQIVND (reference sequence). Source study methods: Reference gene primer amplification gave estimated nucleated cell counts. Profiled with immunoSEQ multiplex PCR; TCRdb holds only in-frame clones, not every one. From that table come the V and J calls and clone size; the DNA was used to work out D and trimming. The profile covers hundreds of thousands of clones, with 70% to 90% appearing a single time and 0.2% to 0.3% taken by the ten largest. The chain combines TRBV19 with TRBJ2-3; tentative D call: TRBD1 (5 bases). This clonotype was obtained from a young woman with acute or convalescent COVID-19. The sequencing sample was made of peripheral blood. The CDR3 is CASSILQGQGTDTQYF. In DNA form, the CDR3 reads TGTGCCAGTAGTATTCTGCAGGGCCAGGGCACAGATACGCAGTATTTT.